Below, 20 T cell receptor beta chains from the same sample are listed, as sequenced in a study of T cell responses to AZD1222 COVID-19 vaccine. The repertoire was sequenced with immunoSEQ multiplex PCR; TCRdb's copy has only in-frame clones and lacks some. This table has 110,000 to 150,000 clones, approximately 90% appearing once. The starting material was peripheral blood, obtained on day 0 of AZD1222 vaccination. All receptors derive from an adult in good health.

The chain has TRBV27 and TRBJ1-6; D is undetermined. Germline V lookup: CDR1 MNHEY, CDR2 SMNVEV (reference sequence). V was shortened by 2 bases and J by 7 bases, with 15 bases between the two germline ends. This CDR3 is 16 amino acids long. The DNA for the CDR3 is TGTGCCAGCAGTTTAAGTCTCAGTTACCTAAATTCACCCCTCCACTTT. Translation gives CASSLSLSYLNSPLHF.

This chain joins TRBV6-5 and TRBJ2-7; TRBD1 matches 9 bases. The junction had 12 bases not matched to a gene; V was cut back by 10 bases and J by 5 bases. The germline V gene encodes CDR1 MNHEY and CDR2 SVGAGI. The CDR3 runs 14 residues. The CDR3 is CAKGHTGTGHEQYF. The CDR3 DNA reads as TGTGCCAAAGGACATACCGGGACAGGGCACGAGCAGTACTTC.

The chain uses TRBV6-6 and TRBJ2-5, with a possible D match to TRBD2 (6 bases). Trimming removed 10 bases at V and 2 bases at J, with 14 bases between. The CDR3 has 13 residues. Looked up from germline, CDR1 is MNHNY and CDR2 is SVGAGI (reference sequence). The CDR3 region has the DNA TGTGCCACCCGATCTGGAGGGCAAGAGACCCAGTACTTC. The encoded protein is CATRSGGQETQYF.

The V call is TRBV10-2, the J call TRBJ1-6; D perhaps matches TRBD1 (5 bases). The CDR3 runs to 15 residues. Germline CDR1 and CDR2: WSHSY and SAAADI. V lost 2 bases, J lost 7 bases, and 12 bases lay in between. CDR3 in amino acids: CASSEVGRENSPLHF. The CDR3 bases are TGCGCCAGCAGTGAGGTGGGACGGGAGAATTCACCCCTCCACTTT.

J is TRBJ2-7 and V is TRBV7-9, with D uncertain. Trimming took 6 bases from V and 3 from J, leaving 12 bases between them. There are 13 residues in the CDR3. Germline loops: CDR1 SEHNR, CDR2 FQNEAQ (reference sequence). The CDR3 region is CASRDPNGYEQYF. CDR3 sequence (DNA): TGTGCCAGCAGGGACCCAAACGGCTACGAGCAGTACTTC.

V usage is TRBV11-2 and J usage is TRBJ1-5; 7 nucleotides line up with TRBD1. With V trimmed by 1 base and J by 2 bases, 2 bases remained unmatched. CDR3 length: 15 amino acids. CDR1 and CDR2 from the germline V gene are SGHAT and FQNNGV. This chain's CDR3 is CASSLGGGGNQPQHF. CDR3 DNA: TGTGCCAGCAGCTTAGGAGGGGGCGGCAATCAGCCCCAGCATTTT.

The gene calls are TRBV19 and TRBJ1-5, with 8 bases identical to TRBD1. V trimming: 4 bases; J trimming: 2 bases; junction bases outside the gene matches: 10. The CDR3 runs to 17 residues. Germline V gives CDR1 LNHDA, CDR2 SQIVND (reference sequence). The CDR3 region is CASSNTGGGRGNQPQHF. CDR3 bases: TGTGCCAGTAGTAATACAGGGGGTGGAAGGGGCAATCAGCCCCAGCATTTT.

V is TRBV29-1 and J is TRBJ1-2; 9 bases match TRBD1. Per the germline V gene, CDR1 is SQVTM and CDR2 is ANQGSEA. The CDR3 length is 14 residues. Unmatched junction bases numbered 10, after V lost 7 bases and J lost 4 bases. The CDR3 sequence: CSAGRTGDFYGYTF. The CDR3 DNA reads TGCAGCGCCGGAAGGACAGGGGATTTCTATGGCTACACCTTC.

This chain links TRBV7-9 with TRBJ1-2; weak D call: TRBD1 (5 bases). V shed 1 base and J shed 3 bases, with 6 bases lying between them. Germline loops: CDR1 SEHNR, CDR2 FQNEAQ (reference sequence). This CDR3 has 13 residues. This CDR3 reads CASSLGQYYGYTF. The CDR3 coding sequence is TGTGCCAGCAGCTTAGGACAGTACTATGGCTACACCTTC.

Notes on this clone: Within the sample, other DNA sequences also encode this same CDR3. The V and J genes are TRBV5-1 and TRBJ1-1; D is possibly TRBD1 (5 bases). The length of the CDR3 is 14 residues. Germline V lookup: CDR1 SGHRS, CDR2 YFSETQ. Trimming cost V 0 bases and J 0 bases, with 6 bases left between them. The CDR3 DNA reads TGCGCCAGCAGCTTGGGGACACTGAACACTGAAGCTTTCTTT. It yields the protein CASSLGTLNTEAFF.

The gene calls are TRBV11-3 and TRBJ1-1; D uncertain. Deletions cut 5 bases from V and 1 base from J, with 8 bases between. This CDR3 is 13 amino acids long. Germline CDR1 reads SGHNT; CDR2 reads YENEEA. CDR3 nucleotide sequence: TGTGCCAGCAGCGTCACGCGGAACACTGAAGCTTTCTTT. Translated: CASSVTRNTEAFF.

The count of this clone is one. The J gene is TRBJ2-4, the V gene TRBV18; TRBD2 might be the D (6 bases). The CDR3 totals 17 residues. The V end lost 2 bases, the J end lost 3 bases, and 17 bases lay between the germline ends. Germline CDR1 reads KGHSH; CDR2 reads LQKENI. CDR3 residues: CASSPGRSPASKNIQYF. DNA of the CDR3: TGTGCCAGCTCACCAGGGAGGTCTCCGGCAAGCAAAAACATTCAGTACTTC.

This rearrangement joins TRBV5-1 to TRBJ2-7, with 8 nucleotides matching TRBD2. V lost 4 bases, J lost 0 bases, and 6 bases stayed unmatched. The germline gives CDR1 SGHRS, CDR2 YFSETQ. The CDR3 sequence is 15 residues long. The CDR3 sequence is CASSKTGGASYEQYF. Here the CDR3 DNA reads TGCGCCAGCAGCAAGACCGGGGGGGCCTCCTACGAGCAGTACTTC. Based on the CDR3 plus reference TRBV5-1 and TRBJ2-7, the full variable domain is KAGVTQTPRYLIKTRGQQVTLSCSPISGHRSVSWYQQTPGQGLQFLFEYFSETQRNKGNFPGRFSGRQFSNSRSEMNVSTLELGDSALYLCASSKTGGASYEQYFGPGTRLTVT.

The chain has TRBV4-2 and TRBJ2-7; D may be TRBD2 (5 bases). V was cut by 1 base and J by 5 bases, with 15 bases left in between. The CDR3 totals 15 residues. Germline values: CDR1 LGHNA, CDR2 YNFKEQ. The CDR3 bases are TGTGCCAGCAGCCAAGGTCGTGAGGGCTTGGACGAGCAGTACTTC. Its protein product is CASSQGREGLDEQYF.

This chain joins TRBV11-3 and TRBJ2-3; D may be TRBD2 (5 bases). Trimming removed 1 base from V and 12 bases from J, with 14 bases in between. The V gene's germline CDR1 is SGHNT and CDR2 YENEEA. This CDR3 region has 13 residues. Written as DNA, the CDR3 is TGTGCCAGCAGCTTAGTGGCGGCTAGCCCCCAGTATTTT. This sequence encodes CASSLVAASPQYF.

The CDR3 reads CASSPQGQGGPEAFF. As DNA, the CDR3 is TGTGCCAGCAGCCCACAGGGACAGGGCGGGCCTGAAGCTTTCTTT. The V call is TRBV7-8, the J call TRBJ1-1, with 9 bases fitting TRBD1. Trimming cost V 5 bases and J 6 bases; bases outside gene matches: 10. This CDR3 spans 15 amino acids. CDR1 and CDR2 (germline): SGHVS, FQNEAQ.

The rearrangement joins TRBV7-6 to TRBJ2-3, with D unresolved. V lost 5 bases to trimming and J lost 3 bases, with 6 bases between them. CDR3 length: 12 amino acids. In germline, CDR1 is SGHVS, CDR2 FNYEAQ. Here the CDR3 reads CASSLLTDTQYF. DNA of the CDR3: TGTGCCAGCAGCCTGTTAACAGATACGCAGTATTTT.

The chain uses TRBV23-1 and TRBJ2-3, with 11 bases that match TRBD1. TRBV23-1 is given ORF status, its function remaining uncertain. Trimming removed 2 bases from V and 0 bases from J; junction bases left unmatched: 13. This CDR3 spans 20 amino acids. In DNA form, the CDR3 reads TGCGCCAGCAGTCAAAGGACAGGGGGCCCCTTCCGATTTAGCACAGATACGCAGTATTTT. Its translation: CASSQRTGGPFRFSTDTQYF.

J is TRBJ2-2 and V is TRBV3-1 (or the pseudogene TRBV3-2); no firm D call. Trimming removed 5 bases at V and 3 bases at J, with 19 bases between. This CDR3 has 17 residues. Germline CDR1 is LGHDT and CDR2 is YNNKEL (reference sequence). The CDR3 DNA is TGTGCCAGCAGCTTAAGTTTTGAGTGGTCCGACACCGGGGAGCTGTTTTTT. It is translated as CASSLSFEWSDTGELFF.

The gene calls are TRBV25-1 and TRBJ1-1; D remains ambiguous. CDR1 MGHDK and CDR2 SYGVNS come from the germline V gene. V was trimmed by 1 base and J by 4 bases, leaving 13 bases between them. This CDR3 has 15 residues. As DNA, the CDR3 is TGTGCCAGCAGTGAATGGGGAAGTCGCGGCACTGAAGCTTTCTTT. Its protein product is CASSEWGSRGTEAFF.